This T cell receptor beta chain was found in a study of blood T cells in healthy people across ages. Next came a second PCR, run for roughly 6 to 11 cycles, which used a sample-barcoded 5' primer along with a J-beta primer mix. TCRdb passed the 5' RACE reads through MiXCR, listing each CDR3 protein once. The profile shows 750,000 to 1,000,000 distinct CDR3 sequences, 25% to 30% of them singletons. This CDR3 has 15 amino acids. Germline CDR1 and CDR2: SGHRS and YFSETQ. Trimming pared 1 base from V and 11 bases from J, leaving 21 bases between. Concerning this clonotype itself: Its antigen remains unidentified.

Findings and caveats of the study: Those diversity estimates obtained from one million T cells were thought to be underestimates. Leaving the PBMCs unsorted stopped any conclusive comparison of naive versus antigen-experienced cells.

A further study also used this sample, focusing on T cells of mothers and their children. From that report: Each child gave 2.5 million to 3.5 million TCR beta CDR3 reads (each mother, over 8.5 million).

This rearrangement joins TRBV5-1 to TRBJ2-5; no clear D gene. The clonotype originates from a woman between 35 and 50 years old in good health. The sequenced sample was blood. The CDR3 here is CASSLRPVLQGEQYF. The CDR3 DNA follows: TGCGCCAGCAGCTTGAGGCCTGTACTTCAAGGAGAGCAGTACTTC.